The 2 T cell receptor beta chains in this list originate from one sample, sequenced in a study of blood T cell repertoires in COVID-19. Sequenced by immunoSEQ multiplex PCR; TCRdb stores in-frame clones only, minus some. Among 130,000 to 150,000 clones listed, 88% were seen once. Material: PBMCs or T cells enriched from blood (not recorded which). Receptors were obtained from a woman in her twenties or thirties with acute COVID-19.

V gene TRBV30 combines with J gene TRBJ1-5, with D hard to call. Germline loops: CDR1 GTSNPN, CDR2 SVGIG (reference sequence). The CDR3 extends over 15 amino acids. Trimming removed 0 bases at V and 0 bases at J, with 9 bases between. CDR3 region: CAWSVGDYSNQPQHF. CDR3 DNA: TGTGCCTGGAGTGTCGGGGATTATAGCAATCAGCCCCAGCATTTT.

J is TRBJ1-1 and V is TRBV5-1; D ambiguous. The CDR3 has 13 residues. V shed 4 bases and J shed 0 bases, with 7 bases lying between them. The germline V gene encodes CDR1 SGHRS and CDR2 YFSETQ. CDR3 sequence reads: CASSPEVNTEAFF. The CDR3 DNA sequence: TGCGCCAGCAGCCCTGAGGTGAACACTGAAGCTTTCTTT.